The 20 T cell receptor beta chains given below trace back to one sample, sequenced in a study of cytomegalovirus exposure and HLA in healthy donors. Both 60 Vbeta primers and 13 Jbeta primers went into the PCR. TCRdb's copy holds only in-frame clones and misses some; the assay was immunoSEQ multiplex PCR. Of about 150,000 clones detected, about three quarters appear once; the ten largest clones hold about 1.7%. What was sequenced was PBMCs. These receptors all come from a woman in her 30s in good health and CMV-seronegative.

This clone was observed a handful of times. The V and J genes are TRBV7-2 and TRBJ2-4; maybe TRBD2 (6 bases). The CDR3 sequence is 15 residues long. The V gene's germline CDR1 is SGHTA and CDR2 FQGNSA. V was clipped by 0 bases and J by 9 bases, with 15 bases between them. The CDR3 DNA sequence: TGTGCCAGCAGCTTAGCAAGGGGAGATAGCGGCATTCAGTACTTC. It is translated as CASSLARGDSGIQYF.

The rearrangement links TRBV18 to TRBJ1-1; 7 nucleotides line up with TRBD1. This CDR3 is built from 15 residues. V shed 5 bases, J shed 0 bases, and the junction held 6 bases outside the gene matches. Looked up from germline, CDR1 is KGHSH and CDR2 is LQKENI. CDR3: CASSLTGNVNTEAFF. The CDR3 DNA sequence: TGTGCCAGCTCATTGACAGGGAACGTGAACACTGAAGCTTTCTTT. The complete variable domain, with remaining parts taken from reference TRBV18 and TRBJ1-1, reads NAGVMQNPRHLVRRRGQEARLRCSPMKGHSHVYWYRQLPEEGLKFMVYLQKENIIDESGMPKERFSAEFPKEGPSILRIQQVVRGDSAAYFCASSLTGNVNTEAFFGQGTRLTVV.

This clone was seen once. The rearrangement joins TRBV27 to TRBJ2-2, with 8 bases matching TRBD1. Trimming took 2 bases from V and 7 from J; bases not matched to a gene: 12. The CDR3 consists of 17 residues. Germline-derived CDR1 and CDR2 are MNHEY and SMNVEV (reference sequence). The CDR3 bases are TGTGCCAGCAGTTTAGGTTTTATCGGGACAGGCCTCGGGGAGCTGTTTTTT. This gives the protein CASSLGFIGTGLGELFF.

V and J are TRBV27 and TRBJ1-2; D may be TRBD1 (6 bases). In germline, CDR1 is MNHEY, CDR2 SMNVEV (reference sequence). Trimming removed 2 bases from V and 4 bases from J, with 17 bases in between. This CDR3 spans 16 amino acids. The CDR3, as DNA: TGTGCCAGCAGTTTAAGTGCGGGGGCCGGCGGCTATGGCTACACCTTC. Encoded protein: CASSLSAGAGGYGYTF.

In its sample, this clone was seen a few times. The chain uses TRBV11-2 and TRBJ1-3, with D hard to call. Looked up from germline, CDR1 is SGHAT and CDR2 is FQNNGV. CDR3 size: 12 residues. V was shortened by 5 bases and J by 4 bases, with 6 bases between the two germline ends. CDR3 bases: TGTGCCAGCAGCGTCAAAGGAAACACCATATATTTT. This encodes CASSVKGNTIYF.

The genes are TRBV4-2 and TRBJ1-1, with a weak D call TRBD1 (6 bases). Trimming took 3 bases from V and 1 from J, leaving 12 bases between them. Germline values: CDR1 LGHNA, CDR2 YNFKEQ. This CDR3 region has 15 residues. CDR3 in amino acids: CASSHPRGSNTEAFF. DNA for the CDR3: TGTGCCAGCAGCCACCCTAGGGGGTCGAACACTGAAGCTTTCTTT.

This clone was counted a few times. The V call is TRBV7-9, the J call TRBJ1-1; D is possibly TRBD1 (6 bases). V lost 3 bases and J 0 bases, leaving 11 bases between the germline ends. The germline V gene has CDR1 SEHNR and CDR2 FQNEAQ (reference sequence). The CDR3 covers 15 residues. CDR3 residues: CASSLGHPMNTEAFF. The CDR3, as DNA: TGTGCCAGCAGCTTGGGACACCCCATGAACACTGAAGCTTTCTTT.

This clone turned up a few times. The chain employs TRBV9 and TRBJ1-1; D call uncertain. The CDR3 covers 13 residues. The V end was cut by 4 bases, the J end by 3 bases, with 10 bases between. Germline lookup yields CDR1 SGDLS and CDR2 YYNGEE. CDR3 bases: TGTGCCAGCAGCTACTCTGCGCACACTGAAGCTTTCTTT. Translation gives CASSYSAHTEAFF. The full variable domain, completed using reference TRBV9 and TRBJ1-1, is DSGVTQTPKHLITATGQRVTLRCSPRSGDLSVYWYQQSLDQGLQFLIQYYNGEERAKGNILERFSAQQFPDLHSELNLSSLELGDSALYFCASSYSAHTEAFFGQGTRLTVV.

The gene calls are TRBV11-3 and TRBJ2-1, with D possibly matching TRBD1 (7 bases). The V and J ends lost 5 bases and 9 bases respectively, with 17 bases between them. CDR1 and CDR2 (germline): SGHNT, YENEEA. CDR3 length: 14 residues. The CDR3 region is CASSRVRGESEQFF. Here the CDR3 DNA reads TGTGCCAGCAGCAGGGTCAGGGGGGAAAGTGAGCAGTTCTTC.

The rearrangement joins TRBV30 to TRBJ1-1; D is perhaps TRBD1 (6 bases). The germline V gene has CDR1 GTSNPN and CDR2 SVGIG (reference sequence). This CDR3 spans 14 amino acids. The ends were cut back, 4 bases at V and 5 bases at J, with 17 bases in the middle. CDR3 nucleotide sequence: TGTGCCTGGAATCTACCGGGCAGGGGAACTGAAGCTTTCTTT. Amino acids: CAWNLPGRGTEAFF.

V gene TRBV30 combines with J gene TRBJ1-1; possible D gene TRBD1, 5 bases. V was pared by 4 bases and J by 4 bases, with 10 bases between. The CDR3 has 12 residues. Germline-derived CDR1 and CDR2 are GTSNPN and SVGIG (reference sequence). CDR3 sequence: CAWIRVSTEAFF. CDR3 in DNA: TGTGCCTGGATCAGGGTGTCCACTGAAGCTTTCTTT.

The chain joins TRBV6-4 to TRBJ1-6, with a tentative D call TRBD1 (5 bases). The CDR3 totals 13 residues. In germline, CDR1 is MRHNA, CDR2 SNTAGT. Trimming shortened V by 10 bases and J by 10 bases, and 17 bases separated the two germline ends. The CDR3 coding sequence is TGTGCCACTCGGGGGGGGGTGAACTCACCCCTCCACTTT. Protein sequence: CATRGGVNSPLHF.

This clone was seen a few times. This chain joins TRBV18 and TRBJ1-3; the match to TRBD1 covers 9 bases. CDR3 length: 16 amino acids. Germline trimming cut 4 bases from V and 0 bases from J; bases unmatched to any gene: 4. The germline gives CDR1 KGHSH, CDR2 LQKENI. In nucleotides, the CDR3 is TGTGCCAGCTCACAGGGACAGGGAAACTCTGGAAACACCATATATTTT. Amino acid sequence: CASSQGQGNSGNTIYF. Based on the CDR3 plus reference TRBV18 and TRBJ1-3, the full variable domain is NAGVMQNPRHLVRRRGQEARLRCSPMKGHSHVYWYRQLPEEGLKFMVYLQKENIIDESGMPKERFSAEFPKEGPSILRIQQVVRGDSAAYFCASSQGQGNSGNTIYFGEGSWLTVV.

This clone showed up just a few times. The junction and the germline gene differ at one end; a read error may be behind it. The chain recombines TRBV11-2 with TRBJ1-3, with 10 positions matching TRBD1. This CDR3 has 15 amino acids. Per the germline V gene, CDR1 is SGHAT and CDR2 is FQNNGV. For the CDR3, the DNA is TGTGCCAGCAGCTCGACCTTGGGACAGGGGAGGACTAGAGGATTT. As protein: CASSSTLGQGRTRGF.

In this sample, this clone turned up once. The rearrangement joins TRBV11-2 to TRBJ1-1, with D tentatively TRBD1 (5 bases). Trimming shortened V by 1 base and J by 4 bases, and 10 bases separated the two germline ends. Germline loops: CDR1 SGHAT, CDR2 FQNNGV. CDR3 length: 14 residues. This CDR3 reads CASSLVWQGTEAFF. CDR3 DNA: TGTGCCAGCAGCTTAGTGTGGCAGGGCACTGAAGCTTTCTTT.

The chain recombines TRBV5-6 with TRBJ1-3; D gene ambiguous. V dropped 4 bases and J dropped 0 bases, with 5 bases sitting between them. Germline CDR1 and CDR2: SGHDT and YYEEEE. The length of the CDR3 is 13 residues. This CDR3 reads CASSPVSGNTIYF. CDR3 nucleotide sequence: TGTGCCAGCAGCCCAGTCTCTGGAAACACCATATATTTT.

This clone turned up a few times. The gene calls are TRBV29-1 and TRBJ2-3, with 15 bases matching TRBD2. The CDR3 consists of 17 residues. Germline lookup yields CDR1 SQVTM and CDR2 ANQGSEA. V shed 2 bases, J shed 1 base, and the junction held 4 bases outside the gene matches. The CDR3 region has the DNA TGCAGCGTTGAAAGGACTAGCGGGGGGGTCCGCACAGATACGCAGTATTTT. Translation: CSVERTSGGVRTDTQYF.

This clone showed up many times. This chain connects TRBV18 to TRBJ1-2, with D possibly TRBD1 on 5 matching bases. V lost 3 bases, J lost 8 bases, and 13 bases lay in between. This CDR3 is built from 13 residues. Germline loops: CDR1 KGHSH, CDR2 LQKENI. For the CDR3, the DNA is TGTGCCAGCTCACCCAGGGTCGCGTCAGGCTACACCTTC. Its translation is CASSPRVASGYTF.

This chain connects TRBV27 to TRBJ2-1; TRBD2 matches at 7 bases. V lost 5 bases to trimming and J lost 7 bases; unmatched junction nucleotides: 14. This CDR3 comprises 16 residues. CDR1 MNHEY and CDR2 SMNVEV come from the germline V gene (reference sequence). The CDR3 region is CASSPTSELVVNEQFF. In DNA form, the CDR3 reads TGTGCCAGCAGTCCCACTAGCGAACTAGTTGTGAATGAGCAGTTCTTC.

The chain links TRBV6-6 to TRBJ1-1; the match to TRBD1 covers 8 bases. Per germline, CDR1 MNHNY and CDR2 SVGAGI (reference sequence). Germline trimming cut 4 bases from V and 5 bases from J; bases unmatched to any gene: 3. The CDR3 length is 13 residues. The CDR3 coding sequence is TGTGCCAGCAGTTTCACAGGGGGGACTGAAGCTTTCTTT. As protein: CASSFTGGTEAFF.